This TCR beta chain was identified in a study of control samples from healthy donors and cancer patients. Generated by immunoSEQ multiplex PCR, the TCRdb table keeps only in-frame clones and is missing some. The table lists tens of thousands of clones, approximately 90% of them singletons. Germline loops: CDR1 MNHNY, CDR2 SVGAGI (reference sequence). Trimming stripped 0 bases from V and 3 bases from J, with 15 bases between. The CDR3 has 16 residues. The TCR originated in a man aged 50 or older with lung cancer. The chain uses TRBV6-6 and TRBJ2-7, with D maybe TRBD2 (5 bases). Source material: PBMCs. The DNA of the CDR3 is TGTGCCAGCAGTTACTCCGGGGTAAGGGCTGACTACGAGCAGTACTTC. Translating gives CASSYSGVRADYEQYF.